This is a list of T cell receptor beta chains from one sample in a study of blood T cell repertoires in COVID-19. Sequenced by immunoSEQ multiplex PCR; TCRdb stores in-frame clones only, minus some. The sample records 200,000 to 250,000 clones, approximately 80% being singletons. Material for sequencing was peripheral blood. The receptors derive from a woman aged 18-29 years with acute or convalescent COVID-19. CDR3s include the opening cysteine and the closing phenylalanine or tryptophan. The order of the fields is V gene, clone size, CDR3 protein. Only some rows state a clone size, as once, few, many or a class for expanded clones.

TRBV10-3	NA	CAISESRGFSYEQYF
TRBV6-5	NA	CASSKFYSSNQPQHF
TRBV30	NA	CAWGTRLRTEAFF
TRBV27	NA	CASSFSWELGGYTF
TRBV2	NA	CASSELAGGPWGEQYF
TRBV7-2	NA	CASSLPGTSGYTF
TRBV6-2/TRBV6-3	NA	CASSYPTGIYEQYF
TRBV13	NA	CASSLGGTPASGNTIYF
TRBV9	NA	CASSVTSGSTYEQYF
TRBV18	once	CASSPDTYSGNTIYF
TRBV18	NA	CASSPAGWTDSSYEQYF
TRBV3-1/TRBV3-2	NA	CASSQDPSQGDTEAFF
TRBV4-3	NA	CASSQGTGSPLHF
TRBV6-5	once	CASSYQNSPLHF
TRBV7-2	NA	CASSPRLAGDGGELFF
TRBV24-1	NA	CATSDSGTAKNTEAFF
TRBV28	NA	CASSRASGLETQYF
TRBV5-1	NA	CASSRQGADYGYTF
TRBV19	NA	CASSIDSYSGNTIYF
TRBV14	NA	CASSVLGLAGVGELFF
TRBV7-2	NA	CASSLAGQGFTGELFF
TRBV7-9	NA	CASSLSGGRVNEQFF
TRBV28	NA	CASRTGSAYEQYF
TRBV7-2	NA	CASSSGANYGYTF
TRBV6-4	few	CASSIAGGDTGELFF